A selection of T cell receptor beta chains follows, all from one sample in a study of shared clonotypes between healthy human individuals. Profiling relied on immunoSEQ multiplex PCR, and the TCRdb table lists in-frame clones only, not all of them. The profile shows approximately 2.3 million clones, approximately 95% of them singletons. The sequenced sample consisted of naive CD4+ T cells from PBMCs. The receptors were gathered from a man younger than 35 in good health. Some clones in this sample may be carry-over from other donors' samples. CDR3s include the opening cysteine and the closing phenylalanine or tryptophan. The order of the fields is V gene, CDR3 length, J gene, D gene, clone size, CDR3 DNA, CDR3 protein. The D gene is left open where the match is weak. Clone sizes are given selectively: once, few, many, or a class where the clone is expanded.

V gene: TRBV5-6; CDR3 length: 15; J gene: TRBJ2-5; D gene: -; clone size: -; CDR3 DNA: TGTGCCAGCAGCTTGTGGCAGGGGGGACAAGAGACCCAGTACTTC; CDR3 protein: CASSLWQGGQETQYF
V gene: TRBV2; CDR3 length: 11; J gene: TRBJ2-7; D gene: -; clone size: -; CDR3 DNA: TGTGCCAGCAGTAGGGCCTACGAGCAGTACTTC; CDR3 protein: CASSRAYEQYF
V gene: TRBV27; CDR3 length: 16; J gene: TRBJ2-6; D gene: -; clone size: -; CDR3 DNA: TGTGCCAGCAGCCGTCCGACTACCTCTGGGGCCAACGTCCTGACTTTC; CDR3 protein: CASSRPTTSGANVLTF
V gene: TRBV27; CDR3 length: 13; J gene: TRBJ2-3; D gene: TRBD2; clone size: -; CDR3 DNA: TGTGCCAGCTCTAGCGGGAGAACAGATACGCAGTATTTT; CDR3 protein: CASSSGRTDTQYF
V gene: TRBV9; CDR3 length: 15; J gene: TRBJ2-1; D gene: -; clone size: -; CDR3 DNA: TGTGCCAGCAGCGCCCGAGGGACCAACCTCAATGAGCAGTTCTTC; CDR3 protein: CASSARGTNLNEQFF
V gene: TRBV5-1; CDR3 length: 16; J gene: TRBJ2-5; D gene: -; clone size: -; CDR3 DNA: TGCGCCAGCAGGGACACTAGCCCACTCGATCAAGAGACCCAGTACTTC; CDR3 protein: CASRDTSPLDQETQYF
V gene: TRBV14; CDR3 length: 15; J gene: TRBJ1-2; D gene: -; clone size: -; CDR3 DNA: TGTGCCAGCAGCCAGTACCACAGGATGCCCTATGGCTACACCTTC; CDR3 protein: CASSQYHRMPYGYTF
V gene: TRBV28; CDR3 length: 13; J gene: TRBJ1-2; D gene: -; clone size: -; CDR3 DNA: TGTGCCAGCAGTTTCTTGGCGGACTATGGCTACACCTTC; CDR3 protein: CASSFLADYGYTF
V gene: TRBV30; CDR3 length: 17; J gene: TRBJ2-5; D gene: TRBD2; clone size: -; CDR3 DNA: TGTGCCTGGATAGGGACTAGCGGGAGGGAGTACCAAGAGACCCAGTACTTC; CDR3 protein: CAWIGTSGREYQETQYF
V gene: TRBV7-9; CDR3 length: 12; J gene: TRBJ2-4; D gene: -; clone size: -; CDR3 DNA: TGTGCCAGCAGCTTACGGGAAAACATTCAGTACTTC; CDR3 protein: CASSLRENIQYF
V gene: TRBV27; CDR3 length: 14; J gene: TRBJ1-2; D gene: TRBD1; clone size: -; CDR3 DNA: TGTGCCAGCAGTCCGACAGGGCCGGCGTATGGCTACACCTTC; CDR3 protein: CASSPTGPAYGYTF
V gene: TRBV27; CDR3 length: 13; J gene: TRBJ1-1; D gene: -; clone size: -; CDR3 DNA: TGTGCCAGCAGTTTATATAGGGGCACTGAAGCTTTCTTT; CDR3 protein: CASSLYRGTEAFF
V gene: TRBV7-8; CDR3 length: 14; J gene: TRBJ2-5; D gene: TRBD2; clone size: -; CDR3 DNA: TGTGCCAGCAGCGTAGCGGGGAGCCAAGAGACCCAGTACTTC; CDR3 protein: CASSVAGSQETQYF
V gene: TRBV28; CDR3 length: 15; J gene: TRBJ1-5; D gene: -; clone size: -; CDR3 DNA: TGTGCCAGCAGCGGCAACGGGGGGGGCAATCAGCCCCAGCATTTT; CDR3 protein: CASSGNGGGNQPQHF
V gene: TRBV9; CDR3 length: 13; J gene: TRBJ2-5; D gene: -; clone size: -; CDR3 DNA: TGTGCCAGCAGCGCCTCAGGGTTGGAGACCCAGTACTTC; CDR3 protein: CASSASGLETQYF
V gene: TRBV2; CDR3 length: 15; J gene: TRBJ2-7; D gene: -; clone size: -; CDR3 DNA: TGTGCCAGCCGGTTTGGGCAGGGCGCAACCTACGAGCAGTACTTC; CDR3 protein: CASRFGQGATYEQYF
V gene: TRBV30; CDR3 length: 13; J gene: TRBJ1-5; D gene: TRBD1; clone size: -; CDR3 DNA: TGTGCCTGGAGTGAGGCAGGGGGTCAGCCCCAGCATTTT; CDR3 protein: CAWSEAGGQPQHF
V gene: TRBV7-9; CDR3 length: 13; J gene: TRBJ2-2; D gene: -; clone size: -; CDR3 DNA: TGTGCCATTGAAGGGAGCAACACCGGGGAGCTGTTTTTT; CDR3 protein: CAIEGSNTGELFF
V gene: TRBV7-2; CDR3 length: 13; J gene: TRBJ1-5; D gene: -; clone size: -; CDR3 DNA: TGTGCCAGCAGCTTAGTGACAAGTCAGCCCCAGCATTTT; CDR3 protein: CASSLVTSQPQHF
V gene: TRBV10-3; CDR3 length: 15; J gene: TRBJ1-5; D gene: -; clone size: few; CDR3 DNA: TGTGCCATCAGTGCTGGACCTTTGAGCAATCAGCCCCAGCATTTT; CDR3 protein: CAISAGPLSNQPQHF
V gene: TRBV2; CDR3 length: 14; J gene: TRBJ1-2; D gene: -; clone size: -; CDR3 DNA: TGTGCCAGCCCCCCCCTCCGGGAGGTTTTTGGCTACACCTTC; CDR3 protein: CASPPLREVFGYTF
V gene: TRBV29-1; CDR3 length: 14; J gene: TRBJ1-1; D gene: -; clone size: -; CDR3 DNA: TGCAGCGTTGTTCTCTTGGGGGGGGGCACTGAAGCTTTCTTT; CDR3 protein: CSVVLLGGGTEAFF
V gene: TRBV18; CDR3 length: 14; J gene: TRBJ1-1; D gene: -; clone size: few; CDR3 DNA: TGTGCCAGCTCACCACCCTGGGGGGTCACTGAAGCTTTCTTT; CDR3 protein: CASSPPWGVTEAFF
V gene: TRBV9; CDR3 length: 14; J gene: TRBJ1-2; D gene: -; clone size: -; CDR3 DNA: TGTGCCAGCAGCGTTTCCAGGCTCGAATATGGCTACACCTTC; CDR3 protein: CASSVSRLEYGYTF